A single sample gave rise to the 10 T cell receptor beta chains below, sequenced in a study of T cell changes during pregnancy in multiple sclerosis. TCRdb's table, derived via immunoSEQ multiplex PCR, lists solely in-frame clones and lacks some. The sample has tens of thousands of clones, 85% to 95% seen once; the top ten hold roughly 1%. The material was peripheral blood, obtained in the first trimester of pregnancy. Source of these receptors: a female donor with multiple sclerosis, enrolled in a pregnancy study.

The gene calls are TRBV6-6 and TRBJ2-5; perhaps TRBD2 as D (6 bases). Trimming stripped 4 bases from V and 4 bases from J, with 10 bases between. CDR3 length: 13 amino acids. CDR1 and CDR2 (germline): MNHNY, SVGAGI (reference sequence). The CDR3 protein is CASSFRESETQYF. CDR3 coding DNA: TGTGCCAGCAGTTTCCGGGAGTCAGAGACCCAGTACTTC.

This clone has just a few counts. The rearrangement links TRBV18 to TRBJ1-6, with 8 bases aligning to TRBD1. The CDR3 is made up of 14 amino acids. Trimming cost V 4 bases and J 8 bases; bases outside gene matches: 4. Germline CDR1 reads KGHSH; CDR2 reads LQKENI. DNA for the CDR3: TGTGCCAGCTCACGCGACAGGGGTTATTCACCCCTCCACTTT. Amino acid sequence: CASSRDRGYSPLHF.

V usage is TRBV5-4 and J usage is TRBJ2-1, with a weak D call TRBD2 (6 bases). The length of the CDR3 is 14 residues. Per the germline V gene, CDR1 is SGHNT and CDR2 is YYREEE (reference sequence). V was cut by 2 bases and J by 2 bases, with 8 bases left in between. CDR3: CASSFQRAYNEQFF. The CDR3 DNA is TGTGCCAGCAGCTTCCAGCGGGCCTACAATGAGCAGTTCTTC.

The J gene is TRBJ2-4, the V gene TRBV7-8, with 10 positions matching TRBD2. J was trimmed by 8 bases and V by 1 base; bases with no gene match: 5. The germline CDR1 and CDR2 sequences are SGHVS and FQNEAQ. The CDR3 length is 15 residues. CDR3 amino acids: CASSLVLAGEYIQYF. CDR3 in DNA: TGTGCCAGCAGCTTAGTCCTAGCGGGAGAGTACATTCAGTACTTC. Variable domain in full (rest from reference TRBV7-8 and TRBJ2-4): GAGVSQSPRYKVAKRGQDVALRCDPISGHVSLFWYQQALGQGPEFLTYFQNEAQLDKSGLPSDRFFAERPEGSVSTLKIQRTQQEDSAVYLCASSLVLAGEYIQYFGAGTRLSVL.

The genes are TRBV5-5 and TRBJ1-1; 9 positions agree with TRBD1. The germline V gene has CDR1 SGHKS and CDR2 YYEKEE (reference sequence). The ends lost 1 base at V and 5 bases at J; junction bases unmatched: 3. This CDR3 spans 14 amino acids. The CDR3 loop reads CASSLTGGRTEAFF. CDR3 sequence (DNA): TGTGCCAGCAGCTTGACAGGGGGCCGGACTGAAGCTTTCTTT. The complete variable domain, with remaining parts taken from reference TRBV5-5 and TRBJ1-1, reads DAGVTQSPTHLIKTRGQQVTLRCSPISGHKSVSWYQQVLGQGPQFIFQYYEKEERGRGNFPDRFSARQFPNYSSELNVNALLLGDSALYLCASSLTGGRTEAFFGQGTRLTVV.

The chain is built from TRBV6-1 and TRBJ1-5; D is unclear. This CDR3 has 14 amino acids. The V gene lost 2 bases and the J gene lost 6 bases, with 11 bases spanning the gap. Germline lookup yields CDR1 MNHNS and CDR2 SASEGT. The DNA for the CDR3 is TGTGCCAGCAGTGAAACCTTCGCGGGTCAGCCCCAGCATTTT. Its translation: CASSETFAGQPQHF.

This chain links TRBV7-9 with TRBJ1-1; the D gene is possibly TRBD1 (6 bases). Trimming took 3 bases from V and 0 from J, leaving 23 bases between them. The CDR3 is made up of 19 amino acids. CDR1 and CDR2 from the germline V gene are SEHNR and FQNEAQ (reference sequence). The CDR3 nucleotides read TGTGCCAGCAGCTTCGGAGGGGGAGGGACGGGGCGAATGAACACTGAAGCTTTCTTT. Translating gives CASSFGGGGTGRMNTEAFF.

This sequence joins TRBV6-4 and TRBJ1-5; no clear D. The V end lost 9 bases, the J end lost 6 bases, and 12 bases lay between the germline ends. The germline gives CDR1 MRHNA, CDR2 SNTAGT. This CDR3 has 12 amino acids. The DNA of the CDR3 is TGTGCCAGGACCCGGGAGGGTCAGCCCCAGCATTTT. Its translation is CARTREGQPQHF.

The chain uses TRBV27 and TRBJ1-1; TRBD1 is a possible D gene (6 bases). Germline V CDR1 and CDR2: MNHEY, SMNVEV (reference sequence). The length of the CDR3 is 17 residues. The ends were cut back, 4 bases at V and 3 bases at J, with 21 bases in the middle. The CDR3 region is CASSYRFIRQGHTEAFF. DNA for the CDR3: TGTGCCAGCAGTTACCGGTTCATACGGCAGGGGCACACTGAAGCTTTCTTT.

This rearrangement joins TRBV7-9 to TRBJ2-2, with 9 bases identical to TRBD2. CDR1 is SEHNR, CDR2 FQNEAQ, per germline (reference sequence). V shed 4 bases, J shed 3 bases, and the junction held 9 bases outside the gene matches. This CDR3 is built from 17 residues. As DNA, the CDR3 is TGTGCCAGCAGCTCCATCGGCGGGAGGGGCTACACCGGGGAGCTGTTTTTT. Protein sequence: CASSSIGGRGYTGELFF.